The 30 T cell receptor beta chains reported below all come from one sample, sequenced in a study of cytomegalovirus exposure and HLA in healthy donors. PCR amplification relied on 60 Vbeta primers (plus 13 Jbeta primers). Using immunoSEQ multiplex PCR, the repertoire was profiled, and TCRdb retains in-frame clones only, with some absent. The repertoire has 130,000 to 150,000 clones, 78% of them found once; the top ten carry about 2.9%. The sequencing input was PBMCs. The receptors shown here come from a female donor in good health and CMV-seronegative.

This clone has just one count. The chain links TRBV27 to TRBJ2-7, with 7 nucleotides matching TRBD2. With 4 bases clipped from V and 2 bases from J, the junction kept 11 bases outside the gene matches. The CDR3 loop spans 16 amino acids. CDR1 and CDR2 from the germline V gene are MNHEY and SMNVEV (reference sequence). CDR3 protein: CASSSTKLARTYEQYF. CDR3 coding DNA: TGTGCCAGCAGTTCCACGAAACTAGCGCGGACCTACGAGCAGTACTTC.

The chain has TRBV5-4 and TRBJ1-4; D might be TRBD1 (5 bases). The CDR3 loop spans 14 amino acids. Germline V gives CDR1 SGHNT, CDR2 YYREEE (reference sequence). V gave up 4 bases and J gave up 3 bases, with 10 bases separating them. The chain's CDR3 is CASSRDSPNEKLFF. The CDR3 DNA sequence: TGTGCCAGCAGCCGAGACAGCCCTAATGAAAAACTGTTTTTT.

The chain carries TRBV5-1 and TRBJ2-1; 7 nucleotides match TRBD2. CDR3 length: 14 residues. Germline V lookup: CDR1 SGHRS, CDR2 YFSETQ. The junction had 8 bases not matched to a gene; V was cut back by 3 bases and J by 8 bases. CDR3 amino acids: CASSWSRDYDEQFF. The DNA for the CDR3 is TGCGCCAGCAGCTGGTCCCGGGACTATGATGAGCAGTTCTTC.

The CDR3 DNA is TGTGCCAGCAGCCCAGGGCCTATTCCGGGACAGGGGGCCTCTAATGAAAAACTGTTTTTT. Protein: CASSPGPIPGQGASNEKLFF. The chain combines TRBV27 with TRBJ1-4, with 12 bases matching TRBD1. Germline CDR1 is MNHEY and CDR2 is SMNVEV (reference sequence). The CDR3 consists of 20 residues. With V trimmed by 6 bases and J by 3 bases, 17 bases remained unmatched.

This clone was detected a few times. J is TRBJ2-5 and V is TRBV18, with 9 positions matching TRBD1. Near its end, the DNA agrees better with TRBJ2-7, so the J call may be wrong. The CDR3 length is 17 residues. Germline CDR1 is KGHSH and CDR2 is LQKENI. CDR3 coding DNA: TGTGCCAGCTCACTACTCACAGGGGGCCTTTCCCTTTACGAGCAGTACTTC. It yields the protein CASSLLTGGLSLYEQYF.

The rearrangement links TRBV30 to TRBJ2-1, with 11 bases lining up with TRBD2. The CDR3 is 15 amino acids. The V and J ends lost 4 bases and 1 base, in that order; junction bases with no gene match: 3. The germline V gene has CDR1 GTSNPN and CDR2 SVGIG (reference sequence). The CDR3 region has the DNA TGTGCCTGGACGACTAGCGGGATTTCCTACAATGAGCAGTTCTTC. Its translation is CAWTTSGISYNEQFF. Supplemented by reference TRBV30 and TRBJ2-1, the full variable domain reads SQTIHQWPATLVQPVGSPLSLECTVEGTSNPNLYWYRQAAGRGLQLLFYSVGIGQISSEVPQNLSASRPQDRQFILSSKKLLLSDSGFYLCAWTTSGISYNEQFFGPGTRLTVL.

The chain employs TRBV27 and TRBJ1-1, with TRBD1 matching over 7 bases. Germline CDR1 MNHEY, CDR2 SMNVEV (reference sequence). The ends lost 5 bases at V and 5 bases at J; junction bases unmatched: 5. The CDR3 extends over 13 amino acids. CDR3 protein: CASSAPGGTEAFF. The DNA of the CDR3 is TGTGCCAGCAGTGCCCCAGGGGGTACTGAAGCTTTCTTT.

The V and J genes are TRBV7-9 and TRBJ1-2; 10 positions agree with TRBD1. Germline CDR1 reads SEHNR; CDR2 reads FQNEAQ (reference sequence). This CDR3 is 15 amino acids long. V trimming: 1 base; J trimming: 6 bases; junction bases outside the gene matches: 5. Here the CDR3 DNA reads TGTGCCAGCAGCTTAGGCGGACAGGGGGGTGATGGCTACACCTTC. This encodes CASSLGGQGGDGYTF.

The chain employs TRBV5-1 and TRBJ1-4; a weak D match, TRBD1 (5 bases). The germline V and J ends were trimmed by 0 bases and 1 base, with 7 bases remaining between them. Germline CDR1 and CDR2: SGHRS and YFSETQ. The CDR3 consists of 15 residues. The DNA for the CDR3 is TGCGCCAGCAGCTTGGTCCAGGGAACTAATGAAAAACTGTTTTTT. Amino acids: CASSLVQGTNEKLFF.

This chain uses TRBV5-1 with TRBJ2-7; 9 bases are shared with TRBD1. With 0 bases clipped from V and 1 base from J, the junction kept 5 bases outside the gene matches. The CDR3 sequence is 16 residues long. The germline V gene encodes CDR1 SGHRS and CDR2 YFSETQ. In DNA form, the CDR3 reads TGCGCCAGCAGCTTGGGTCGGACAGGGGTATCCTACGAGCAGTACTTC. Amino acid sequence: CASSLGRTGVSYEQYF.

The gene calls are TRBV7-2 and TRBJ1-5; TRBD1 aligns across 9 bases. The CDR3 runs to 15 residues. CDR1 and CDR2 (germline): SGHTA, FQGNSA. V lost 1 base to trimming and J lost 6 bases; unmatched junction nucleotides: 4. CDR3 protein: CASSLDGTGTQPQHF. In DNA form, the CDR3 reads TGTGCCAGCAGCTTAGACGGGACAGGGACTCAGCCCCAGCATTTT.

V is TRBV30 and J is TRBJ2-7; TRBD2 aligns across 9 bases. The germline gives CDR1 GTSNPN, CDR2 SVGIG (reference sequence). CDR3 length equals 14 residues. V shed 3 bases and J 7 bases; nucleotides not matched to a gene: 10. CDR3 amino acids: CAWRERAGGVEQYF. In DNA, the CDR3 is TGTGCCTGGAGGGAAAGGGCGGGAGGGGTTGAGCAGTACTTC.

The CDR3 sequence is CASSFTGTDNEQFF. DNA of the CDR3: TGTGCCAGCAGCTTTACAGGGACCGACAATGAGCAGTTCTTC. The V and J genes are TRBV4-2 and TRBJ2-1, with D possibly matching TRBD1 (6 bases). The ends were cut back, 5 bases at V and 5 bases at J, with 13 bases in the middle. The CDR3 contains 14 residues. CDR1 is LGHNA, CDR2 YNFKEQ, per germline.

The sample holds one count of this clone. The V gene is TRBV30, the J gene TRBJ1-5, with a weak D call TRBD1 (6 bases). The V gene lost 2 bases and the J gene lost 4 bases, with 9 bases spanning the gap. Germline CDR1 and CDR2: GTSNPN and SVGIG (reference sequence). The CDR3 covers 13 residues. CDR3 DNA sequence: TGTGCCTGGAGTCGGACAGCGAATCAGCCCCAGCATTTT. Translating it yields CAWSRTANQPQHF.

The rearrangement uses TRBV19 and TRBJ2-5; tentative D call: TRBD2 (6 bases). The J call may be faulty, since TRBJ2-7 better matches the DNA end. Germline values: CDR1 LNHDA, CDR2 SQIVND (reference sequence). The CDR3 has 14 amino acids. CDR3 in DNA: TGTGCCAGTAGTCCTGAGCGGGCCCCCTACGAGCAGTACTTC. Protein: CASSPERAPYEQYF.

This chain connects TRBV5-6 to TRBJ2-2; TRBD1 might be the D (6 bases). This CDR3 has 15 residues. Germline V lookup: CDR1 SGHDT, CDR2 YYEEEE. V was cut by 2 bases and J by 4 bases, with 12 bases left in between. The CDR3: CASSLDRLGTGELFF. In DNA form, the CDR3 reads TGTGCCAGCAGCTTAGACAGGCTCGGCACCGGGGAGCTGTTTTTT.

This sequence joins TRBV6-5 and TRBJ1-1; D is perhaps TRBD1 (6 bases). Germline V gives CDR1 MNHEY, CDR2 SVGAGI. CDR3 size: 14 residues. V lost 7 bases to trimming and J lost 0 bases, with 12 bases between them. In DNA form, the CDR3 reads TGTGCCAGCATGGGGGCCCCCATGAACACTGAAGCTTTCTTT. Translating it yields CASMGAPMNTEAFF.

The V gene is TRBV15, the J gene TRBJ2-5; 7 bases are shared with TRBD1. Trimming at V came to 3 bases and at J to 1 base, leaving 5 bases not matched to a gene. The V gene's germline CDR1 is LNHNV and CDR2 YYDKDF (reference sequence). The CDR3 consists of 15 residues. The chain's CDR3 is CATSSGEGAQETQYF. The CDR3 DNA follows: TGTGCCACCAGCAGTGGTGAGGGGGCCCAAGAGACCCAGTACTTC.

This sequence joins TRBV27 and TRBJ1-1; D is unresolved. Germline V gives CDR1 MNHEY, CDR2 SMNVEV (reference sequence). The CDR3 sequence is 14 residues long. V gave up 6 bases and J gave up 1 base, with 12 bases separating them. For the CDR3, the DNA is TGTGCCAGCAGCTTCCTCGAGTCGAACACTGAAGCTTTCTTT. This sequence encodes CASSFLESNTEAFF.

J is TRBJ2-3 and V is TRBV7-9, with D tentatively TRBD2 (5 bases). The V end was cut by 8 bases, the J end by 1 base, with 13 bases between. The CDR3 length is 14 residues. Germline V gene sequence: CDR1 SEHNR, CDR2 FQNEAQ (reference sequence). The CDR3 bases are TGTGCCAGCGAGAGGGCACGGGGCACAGATACGCAGTATTTT. It codes for CASERARGTDTQYF.

The V and J genes are TRBV28 and TRBJ2-5; D is possibly TRBD2 (7 bases). CDR1 is MDHEN and CDR2 is SYDVKM in the germline V gene. V was clipped by 7 bases and J by 1 base, with 13 bases between them. This CDR3 region has 14 residues. The CDR3, as DNA: TGTGCCAGCACCAAGGGAGGGGGCCAAGAGACCCAGTACTTC. Translation gives CASTKGGGQETQYF.

The J gene is TRBJ2-2, the V gene TRBV5-1; 10 bases map to TRBD2. The J segment lost 4 bases and the V segment lost 4 bases, leaving 4 bases of the junction unmatched. Germline CDR1 reads SGHRS; CDR2 reads YFSETQ. The CDR3 totals 15 residues. CDR3 nucleotide sequence: TGCGCCAGCAGCACGAGCGGGAGGGCCACCGGGGAGCTGTTTTTT. The encoded protein is CASSTSGRATGELFF.

This clone occurred a few times. This rearrangement joins TRBV5-5 to TRBJ1-1, with 7 bases that match TRBD1. V shed 3 bases and J 4 bases; nucleotides not matched to a gene: 15. Looked up from germline, CDR1 is SGHKS and CDR2 is YYEKEE (reference sequence). The CDR3 contains 17 residues. The CDR3: CASSSVKGAATFTEAFF. In DNA form, the CDR3 reads TGTGCCAGCAGCTCGGTCAAGGGGGCTGCTACGTTCACTGAAGCTTTCTTT.

In DNA, the CDR3 is TGTGCCATCAGTCAACAGGGGGCTACAGATACGCAGTATTTT. The encoded protein is CAISQQGATDTQYF. V gene TRBV10-3 combines with J gene TRBJ2-3, with 9 bases lining up with TRBD1. Germline-derived CDR1 and CDR2 are ENHRY and SYGVKD. The V and J ends lost 5 bases and 3 bases, in that order; junction bases with no gene match: 3. This CDR3 spans 14 amino acids.

This clone showed up many times. This rearrangement joins TRBV6-5 to TRBJ1-1; TRBD1 matches at 7 bases. Germline V CDR1 and CDR2: MNHEY, SVGAGI. The CDR3 has 14 amino acids. J was trimmed by 6 bases and V by 6 bases; bases with no gene match: 10. The chain's CDR3 is CASRETGLRAEAFF. The CDR3 bases are TGTGCCAGCAGAGAGACAGGGTTAAGGGCTGAAGCTTTCTTT.

V gene TRBV4-1 combines with J gene TRBJ1-5; weak D call: TRBD1 (5 bases). Germline assignment: CDR1 MGHRA and CDR2 YSYEKL. V was pared by 4 bases and J by 0 bases, with 10 bases between. The CDR3 length is 15 residues. The CDR3 DNA reads TGCGCCAGCAGCCCCTCCGACAGTAGCAATCAGCCCCAGCATTTT. As protein: CASSPSDSSNQPQHF.

This clone was counted a single time. The V gene is TRBV7-7, the J gene TRBJ2-1; 7 bases align to TRBD2. This CDR3 region has 15 residues. The germline CDR1 and CDR2 sequences are SSHAT and FNYEAQ (reference sequence). Trimming at V came to 3 bases and at J to 8 bases, leaving 10 bases not matched to a gene. For the CDR3, the DNA is TGTGCCAGCAGCTTTGGGGCAGCGGGATTCGATGAGCAGTTCTTC. Protein sequence: CASSFGAAGFDEQFF.

Written as DNA, the CDR3 is TGTGCCAGCAGCTCCGGACAGGGCCAAGAGACCCAGTACTTC. Translated, it gives CASSSGQGQETQYF. The rearrangement uses TRBV11-3 and TRBJ2-5, with TRBD1 matching 8 bases. The trim removed 4 bases at V and 1 base at J, leaving 2 bases unmatched. From germline, CDR1 is SGHNT and CDR2 YENEEA. The CDR3 sequence is 14 residues long.

This sequence joins TRBV7-2 and TRBJ1-1, with D maybe TRBD1 (5 bases). V was clipped by 5 bases and J by 1 base, with 11 bases between them. The germline gives CDR1 SGHTA, CDR2 FQGNSA. The CDR3 runs 14 residues. CDR3 protein: CASSPRDPNTEAFF. CDR3 bases: TGTGCCAGCAGCCCCAGGGATCCGAACACTGAAGCTTTCTTT.

The rearrangement links TRBV19 to TRBJ1-1, with D perhaps TRBD1 (6 bases). Germline-derived CDR1 and CDR2 are LNHDA and SQIVND (reference sequence). CDR3 size: 15 residues. V lost 3 bases and J 6 bases, leaving 17 bases between the germline ends. The CDR3 protein is CASSIVPGGGPEAFF. The CDR3 DNA reads as TGTGCCAGTAGTATCGTTCCGGGGGGCGGTCCTGAAGCTTTCTTT. The variable domain in full, with the rest retrieved from reference TRBV19 and TRBJ1-1, is DGGITQSPKYLFRKEGQNVTLSCEQNLNHDAMYWYRQDPGQGLRLIYYSQIVNDFQKGDIAEGYSVSREKKESFPLTVTSAQKNPTAFYLCASSIVPGGGPEAFFGQGTRLTVV.